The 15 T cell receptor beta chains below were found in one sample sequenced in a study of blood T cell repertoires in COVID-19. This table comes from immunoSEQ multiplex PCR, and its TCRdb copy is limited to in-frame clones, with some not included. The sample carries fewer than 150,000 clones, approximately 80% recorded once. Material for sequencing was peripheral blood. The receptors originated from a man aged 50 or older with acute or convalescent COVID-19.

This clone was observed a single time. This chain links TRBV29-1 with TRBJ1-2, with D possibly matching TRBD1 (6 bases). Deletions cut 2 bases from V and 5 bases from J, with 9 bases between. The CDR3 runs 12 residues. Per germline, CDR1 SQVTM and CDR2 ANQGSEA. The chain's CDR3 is CSVERGGYGYTF. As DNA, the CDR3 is TGCAGCGTTGAAAGGGGGGGGTATGGCTACACCTTC. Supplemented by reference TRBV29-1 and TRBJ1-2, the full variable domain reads SAVISQKPSRDICQRGTSLTIQCQVDSQVTMMFWYRQQPGQSLTLIATANQGSEATYESGFVIDKFPISRPNLTFSTLTVSNMSPEDSSIYLCSVERGGYGYTFGSGTRLTVV.

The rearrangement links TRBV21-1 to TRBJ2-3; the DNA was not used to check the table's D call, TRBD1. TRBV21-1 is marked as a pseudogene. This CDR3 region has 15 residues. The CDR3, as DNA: TGTGCCAGCAGCAAGCCGGGACAGGGGACAGATACGCAGTATTTT. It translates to CASSKPGQGTDTQYF.

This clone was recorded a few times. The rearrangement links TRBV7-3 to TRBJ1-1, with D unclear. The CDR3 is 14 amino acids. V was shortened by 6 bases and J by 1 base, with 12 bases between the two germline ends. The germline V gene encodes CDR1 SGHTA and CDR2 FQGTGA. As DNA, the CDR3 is TGTGCCAGCAGTCAAATGCACTCGAACACTGAAGCTTTCTTT. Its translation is CASSQMHSNTEAFF. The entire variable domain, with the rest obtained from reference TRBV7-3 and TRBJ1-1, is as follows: GAGVSQTPSNKVTEKGKYVELRCDPISGHTALYWYRQSLGQGPEFLIYFQGTGAADDSGLPNDRFFAVRPEGSVSTLKIQRTERGDSAVYLCASSQMHSNTEAFFGQGTRLTVV.

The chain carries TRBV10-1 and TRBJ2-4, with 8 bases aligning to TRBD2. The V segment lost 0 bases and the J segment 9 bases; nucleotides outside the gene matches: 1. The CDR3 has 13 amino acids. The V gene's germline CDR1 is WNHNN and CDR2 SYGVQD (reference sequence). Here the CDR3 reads CASSESREGIQYF. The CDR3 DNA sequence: TGCGCCAGCAGTGAGTCCCGGGAGGGCATTCAGTACTTC.

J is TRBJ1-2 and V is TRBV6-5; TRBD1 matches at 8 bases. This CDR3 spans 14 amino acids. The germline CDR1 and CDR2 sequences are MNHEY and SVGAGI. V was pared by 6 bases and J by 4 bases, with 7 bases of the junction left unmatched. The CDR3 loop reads CASRDRGPFYGYTF. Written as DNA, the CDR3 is TGTGCCAGCAGAGACAGGGGTCCCTTCTATGGCTACACCTTC.

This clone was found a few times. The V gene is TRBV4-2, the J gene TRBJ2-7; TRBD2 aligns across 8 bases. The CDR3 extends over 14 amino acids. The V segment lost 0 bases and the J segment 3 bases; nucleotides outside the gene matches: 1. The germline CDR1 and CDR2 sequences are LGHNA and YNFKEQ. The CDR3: CASSQDTSGYEQYF. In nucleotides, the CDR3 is TGTGCCAGCAGCCAAGACACTAGCGGCTACGAGCAGTACTTC.

The CDR3 is CSASPPDRGLDGYTF. As DNA, the CDR3 is TGCAGTGCTAGTCCCCCGGACAGGGGGCTGGATGGCTACACCTTC. V and J are TRBV20-1 and TRBJ1-2; the match to TRBD1 covers 11 bases. The CDR3 spans 15 residues. Trimming cost V 3 bases and J 6 bases; bases outside gene matches: 9. Germline loops: CDR1 DFQATT, CDR2 SNEGSKA (reference sequence).

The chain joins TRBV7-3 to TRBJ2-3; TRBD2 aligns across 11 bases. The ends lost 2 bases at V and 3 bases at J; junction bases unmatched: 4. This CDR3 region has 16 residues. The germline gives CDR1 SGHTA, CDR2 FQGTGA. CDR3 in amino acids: CASSLVTSGSTDTQYF. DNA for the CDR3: TGTGCCAGCAGCTTAGTTACTAGCGGGAGTACAGATACGCAGTATTTT.

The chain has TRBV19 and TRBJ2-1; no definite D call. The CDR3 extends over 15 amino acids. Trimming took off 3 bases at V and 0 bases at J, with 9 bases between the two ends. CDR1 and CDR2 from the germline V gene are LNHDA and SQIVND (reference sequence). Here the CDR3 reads CASSIPWSSYNEQFF. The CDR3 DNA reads TGTGCCAGTAGTATCCCCTGGAGCTCCTACAATGAGCAGTTCTTC. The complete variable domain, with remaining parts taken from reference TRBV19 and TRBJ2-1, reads DGGITQSPKYLFRKEGQNVTLSCEQNLNHDAMYWYRQDPGQGLRLIYYSQIVNDFQKGDIAEGYSVSREKKESFPLTVTSAQKNPTAFYLCASSIPWSSYNEQFFGPGTRLTVL.

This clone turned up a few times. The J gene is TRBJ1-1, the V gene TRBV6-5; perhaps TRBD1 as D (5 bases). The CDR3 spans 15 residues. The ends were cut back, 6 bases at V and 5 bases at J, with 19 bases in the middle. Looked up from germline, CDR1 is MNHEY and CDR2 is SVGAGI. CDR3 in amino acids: CASRALKGTGTEAFF. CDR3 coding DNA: TGTGCCAGCAGGGCGTTAAAGGGGACTGGGACTGAAGCTTTCTTT.

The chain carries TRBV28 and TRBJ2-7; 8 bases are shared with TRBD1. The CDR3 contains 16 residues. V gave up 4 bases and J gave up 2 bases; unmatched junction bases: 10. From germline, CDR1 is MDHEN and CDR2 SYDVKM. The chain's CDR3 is CASSSPGPGQAYEQYF. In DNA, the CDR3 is TGTGCCAGCAGTTCTCCCGGCCCGGGACAGGCCTACGAGCAGTACTTC.

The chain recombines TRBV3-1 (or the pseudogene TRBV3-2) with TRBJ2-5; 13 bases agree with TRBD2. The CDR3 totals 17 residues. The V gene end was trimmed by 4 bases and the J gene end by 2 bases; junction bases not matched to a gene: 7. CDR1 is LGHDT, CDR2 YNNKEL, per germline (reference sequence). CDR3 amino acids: CASSPPGLAGKQETQYF. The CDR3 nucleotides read TGTGCCAGCAGCCCCCCGGGACTAGCGGGAAAACAAGAGACCCAGTACTTC.

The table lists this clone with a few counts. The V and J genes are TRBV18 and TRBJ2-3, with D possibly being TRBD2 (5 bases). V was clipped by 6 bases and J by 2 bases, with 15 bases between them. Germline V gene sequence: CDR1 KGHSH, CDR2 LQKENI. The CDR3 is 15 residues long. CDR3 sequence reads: CASSDYRENTDTQYF. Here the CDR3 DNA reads TGTGCCAGCTCCGACTACCGCGAAAACACAGATACGCAGTATTTT.

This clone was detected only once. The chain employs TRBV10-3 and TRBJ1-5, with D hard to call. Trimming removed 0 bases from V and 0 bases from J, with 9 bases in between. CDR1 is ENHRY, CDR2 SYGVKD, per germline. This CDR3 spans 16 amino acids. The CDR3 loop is CAISESTGYSNQPQHF. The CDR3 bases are TGTGCCATCAGTGAGTCGACCGGGTATAGCAATCAGCCCCAGCATTTT.

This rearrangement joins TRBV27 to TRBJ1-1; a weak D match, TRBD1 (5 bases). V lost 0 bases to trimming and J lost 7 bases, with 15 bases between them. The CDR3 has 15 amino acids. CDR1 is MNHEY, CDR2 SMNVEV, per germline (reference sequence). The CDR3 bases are TGTGCCAGCAGTTTATCGGGTAGGGGCTTTGATGAAGCTTTCTTT. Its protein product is CASSLSGRGFDEAFF.